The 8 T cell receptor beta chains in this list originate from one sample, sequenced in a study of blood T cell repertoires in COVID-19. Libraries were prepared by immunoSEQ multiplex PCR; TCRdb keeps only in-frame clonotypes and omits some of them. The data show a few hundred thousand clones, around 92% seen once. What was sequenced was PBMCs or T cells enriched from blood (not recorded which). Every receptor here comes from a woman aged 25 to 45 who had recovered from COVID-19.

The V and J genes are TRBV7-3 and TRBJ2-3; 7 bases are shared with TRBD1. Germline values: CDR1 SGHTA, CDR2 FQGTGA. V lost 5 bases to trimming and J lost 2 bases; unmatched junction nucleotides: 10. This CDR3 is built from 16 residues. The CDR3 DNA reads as TGTGCCAGCAGCGGTAGACAGGGTGGGGACACAGATACGCAGTATTTT. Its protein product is CASSGRQGGDTDTQYF. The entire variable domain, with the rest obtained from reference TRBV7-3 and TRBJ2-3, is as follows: GAGVSQTPSNKVTEKGKYVELRCDPISGHTALYWYRQSLGQGPEFLIYFQGTGAADDSGLPNDRFFAVRPEGSVSTLKIQRTERGDSAVYLCASSGRQGGDTDTQYFGPGTRLTVL.

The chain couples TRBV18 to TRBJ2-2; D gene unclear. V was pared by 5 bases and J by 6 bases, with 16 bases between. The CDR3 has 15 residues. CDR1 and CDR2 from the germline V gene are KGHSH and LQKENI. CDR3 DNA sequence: TGTGCCAGCTCAATCCTATCGGATCGGGCCGGGGAGCTGTTTTTT. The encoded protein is CASSILSDRAGELFF.

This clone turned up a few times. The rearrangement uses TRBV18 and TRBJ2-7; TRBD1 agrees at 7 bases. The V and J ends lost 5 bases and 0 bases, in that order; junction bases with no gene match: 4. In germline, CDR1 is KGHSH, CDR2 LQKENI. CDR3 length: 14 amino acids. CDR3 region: CASSEQGTSYEQYF. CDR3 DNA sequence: TGTGCCAGCTCAGAACAGGGGACCTCCTACGAGCAGTACTTC.

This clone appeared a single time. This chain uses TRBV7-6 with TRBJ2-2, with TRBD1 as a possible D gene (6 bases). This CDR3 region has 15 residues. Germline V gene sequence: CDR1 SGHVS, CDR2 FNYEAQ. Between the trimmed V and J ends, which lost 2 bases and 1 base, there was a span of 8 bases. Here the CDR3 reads CASSLRGQNTGELFF. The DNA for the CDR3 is TGTGCCAGCAGCTTACGGGGACAGAACACCGGGGAGCTGTTTTTT.

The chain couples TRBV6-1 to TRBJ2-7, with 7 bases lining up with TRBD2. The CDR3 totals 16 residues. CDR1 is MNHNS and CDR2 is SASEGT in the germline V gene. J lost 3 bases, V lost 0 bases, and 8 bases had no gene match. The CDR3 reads CASSEAWAGAVYEQYF. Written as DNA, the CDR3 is TGTGCCAGCAGTGAAGCGTGGGCGGGAGCCGTCTACGAGCAGTACTTC.

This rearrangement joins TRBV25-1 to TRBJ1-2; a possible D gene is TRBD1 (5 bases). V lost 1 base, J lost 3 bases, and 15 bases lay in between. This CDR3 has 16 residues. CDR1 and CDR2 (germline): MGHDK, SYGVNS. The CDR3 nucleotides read TGTGCCAGCAGTGAATCAGGGTCAGGGCGGCACTATGGCTACACCTTC. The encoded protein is CASSESGSGRHYGYTF.

The CDR3 coding sequence is TGTGCCAGCAGCTTTGACAGGGGGCGTGCTTTCTTT. Amino acids: CASSFDRGRAFF. V and J are TRBV7-2 and TRBJ1-1; 10 bases agree with TRBD1. The CDR3 covers 12 residues. Germline V gene sequence: CDR1 SGHTA, CDR2 FQGNSA. V trimming: 3 bases; J trimming: 11 bases; junction bases outside the gene matches: 3. Filled out from reference TRBV7-2 and TRBJ1-1, the complete variable domain reads GAGVSQSPSNKVTEKGKDVELRCDPISGHTALYWYRQSLGQGLEFLIYFQGNSAPDKSGLPSDRFSAERTGGSVSTLTIQRTQQEDSAVYLCASSFDRGRAFFGQGTRLTVV.

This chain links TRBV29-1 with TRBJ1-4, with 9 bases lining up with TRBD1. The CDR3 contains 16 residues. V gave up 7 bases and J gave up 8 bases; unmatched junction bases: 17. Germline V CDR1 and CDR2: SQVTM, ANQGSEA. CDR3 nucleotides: TGCAGCGCCACGGTGGGACAGGGAAGGGCAGGCGAAAAACTGTTTTTT. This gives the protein CSATVGQGRAGEKLFF.